Sequencing of this TCR beta chain was carried out in a study of blood T cell repertoires in COVID-19. Study background: The analysed material was cDNA or gDNA that came from T cells, B-cell-depleted T cells, or PBMCs.

Trimming cost V 1 base and J 1 base, with 14 bases left between them. The CDR3 has 16 residues. Germline-derived CDR1 and CDR2 are SGHRS and YFSETQ. This clone was recorded only once. Enrolled through a virtual design, the participants were between about 18 and 89 years of age and came from some 25 US areas. Some clones are missing from TCRdb's copy, which holds only in-frame ones; the method was immunoSEQ multiplex PCR. The sample has about 130,000 clones; around nine tenths are singletons. The TCR originated in a woman between 45 and 60 years old who had recovered from COVID-19. The chain carries TRBV5-1 and TRBJ1-1; D is possibly TRBD1 (5 bases). The sequenced sample consisted of PBMCs or T cells enriched from blood (not recorded which). CDR3 amino acids: CASSLLPGSPNTEAFF. DNA for the CDR3: TGCGCCAGCAGCTTGCTCCCAGGGTCCCCGAACACTGAAGCTTTCTTT.